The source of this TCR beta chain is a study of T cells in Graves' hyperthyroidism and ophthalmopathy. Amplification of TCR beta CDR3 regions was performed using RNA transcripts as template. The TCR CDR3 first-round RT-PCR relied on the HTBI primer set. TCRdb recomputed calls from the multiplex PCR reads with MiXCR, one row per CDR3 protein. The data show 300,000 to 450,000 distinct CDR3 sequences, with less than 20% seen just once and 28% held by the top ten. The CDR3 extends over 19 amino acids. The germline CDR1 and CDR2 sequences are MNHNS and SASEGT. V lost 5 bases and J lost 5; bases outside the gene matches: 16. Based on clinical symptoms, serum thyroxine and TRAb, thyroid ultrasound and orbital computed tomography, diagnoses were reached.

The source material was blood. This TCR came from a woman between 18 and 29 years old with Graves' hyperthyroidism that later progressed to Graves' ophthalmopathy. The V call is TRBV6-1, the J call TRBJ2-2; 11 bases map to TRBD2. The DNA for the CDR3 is TGTGCCAGCAGTCCCTTCTACCTAGCGGGAGGCATAAGGACCGGGGAGCTGTTTTTT. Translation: CASSPFYLAGGIRTGELFF.